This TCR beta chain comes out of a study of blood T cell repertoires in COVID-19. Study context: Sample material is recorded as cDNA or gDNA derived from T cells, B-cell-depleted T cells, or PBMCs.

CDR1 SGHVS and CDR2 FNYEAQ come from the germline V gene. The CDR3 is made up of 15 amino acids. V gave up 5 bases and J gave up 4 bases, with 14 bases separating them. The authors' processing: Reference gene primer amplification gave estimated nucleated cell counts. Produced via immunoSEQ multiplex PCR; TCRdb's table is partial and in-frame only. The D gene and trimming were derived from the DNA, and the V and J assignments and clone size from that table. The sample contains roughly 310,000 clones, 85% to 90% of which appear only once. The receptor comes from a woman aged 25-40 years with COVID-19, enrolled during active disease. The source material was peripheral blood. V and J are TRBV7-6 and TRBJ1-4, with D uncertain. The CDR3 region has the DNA TGTGCCAGCAGCCGGGCCGGTGAGGGTAATGAAAAACTGTTTTTT. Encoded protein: CASSRAGEGNEKLFF.